The 2 T cell receptor beta chains reported below all come from one sample, sequenced in a study of T-cell reconstitution after alpha-beta-depleted transplantation in children. Researchers prepared the TCRbeta library using unique molecular identifiers, the study reports. TCRdb independently ran MiXCR on the PCR reads; one entry per CDR3 protein. The top ten clones hold roughly 3.9% of a sample with about 610,000 distinct CDR3 sequences, roughly a tenth of them seen once. Sequences were derived from PBMCs from the stem cell graft donor, sampled from the stem cell graft. Source of these receptors: a human donor who donated a stem cell graft to a child with acute myeloid leukemia.

V is TRBV28 and J is TRBJ2-5; possible D gene TRBD1, 6 bases. The germline V and J ends were trimmed by 8 bases and 4 bases, with 17 bases remaining between them. Germline CDR1 MDHEN, CDR2 SYDVKM. The CDR3 spans 14 residues. The CDR3 DNA is TGTGCCAGCCTTAGTGGGGACACCCGAGAGACCCAGTACTTC. Translating it yields CASLSGDTRETQYF.

This clonotype appeared many times. The chain has TRBV20-1 and TRBJ2-5; D may be TRBD2 (6 bases). Per germline, CDR1 DFQATT and CDR2 SNEGSKA (reference sequence). The V end lost 3 bases, the J end lost 2 bases, and 10 bases lay between the germline ends. The CDR3 spans 13 residues. In nucleotides, the CDR3 is TGCAGTGCTAGTAAGGGACTTCAAGAGACCCAGTACTTC. Residues: CSASKGLQETQYF.